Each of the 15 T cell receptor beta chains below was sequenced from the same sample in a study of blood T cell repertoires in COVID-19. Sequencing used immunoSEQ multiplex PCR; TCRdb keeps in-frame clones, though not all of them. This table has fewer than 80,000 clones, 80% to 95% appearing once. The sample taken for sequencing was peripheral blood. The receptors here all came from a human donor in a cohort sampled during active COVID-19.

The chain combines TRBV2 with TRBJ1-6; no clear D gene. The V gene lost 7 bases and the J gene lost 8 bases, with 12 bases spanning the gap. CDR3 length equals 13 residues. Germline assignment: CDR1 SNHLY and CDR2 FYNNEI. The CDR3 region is CASNLDLDSPLHF. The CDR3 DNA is TGTGCCAGCAACCTAGACCTCGATTCACCCCTCCACTTT.

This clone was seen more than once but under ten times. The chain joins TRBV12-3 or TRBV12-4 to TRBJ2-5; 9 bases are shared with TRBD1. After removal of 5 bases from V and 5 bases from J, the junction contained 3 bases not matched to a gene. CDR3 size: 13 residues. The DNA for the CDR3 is TGTGCCAGCAGTCCGGACAGGGGTGAGACCCAGTACTTC. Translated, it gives CASSPDRGETQYF.

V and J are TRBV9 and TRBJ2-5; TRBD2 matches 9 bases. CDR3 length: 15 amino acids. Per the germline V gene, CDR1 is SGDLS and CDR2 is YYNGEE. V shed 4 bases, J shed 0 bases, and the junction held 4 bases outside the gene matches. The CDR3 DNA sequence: TGTGCCAGCAGCCCAACTAGCGGGTACCAAGAGACCCAGTACTTC. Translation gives CASSPTSGYQETQYF.

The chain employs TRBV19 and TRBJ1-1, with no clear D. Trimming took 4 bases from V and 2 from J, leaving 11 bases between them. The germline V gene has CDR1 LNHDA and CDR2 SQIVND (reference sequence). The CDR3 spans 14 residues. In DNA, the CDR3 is TGTGCCAGTAGTACCGACACAGTAAACACTGAAGCTTTCTTT. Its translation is CASSTDTVNTEAFF.

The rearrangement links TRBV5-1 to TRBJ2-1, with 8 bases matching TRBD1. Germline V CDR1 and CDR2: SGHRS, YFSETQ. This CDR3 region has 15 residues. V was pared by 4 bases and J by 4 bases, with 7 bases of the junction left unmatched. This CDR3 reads CASSRLTGAYNEQFF. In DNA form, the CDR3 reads TGCGCCAGCAGCCGTCTGACAGGGGCTTACAATGAGCAGTTCTTC.

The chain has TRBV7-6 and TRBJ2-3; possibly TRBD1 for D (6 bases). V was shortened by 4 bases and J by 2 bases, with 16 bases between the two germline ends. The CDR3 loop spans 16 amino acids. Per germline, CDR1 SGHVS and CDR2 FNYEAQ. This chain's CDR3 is CASSSLRDTHTDTQYF. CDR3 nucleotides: TGTGCCAGCAGCTCCCTCCGGGACACCCACACAGATACGCAGTATTTT.

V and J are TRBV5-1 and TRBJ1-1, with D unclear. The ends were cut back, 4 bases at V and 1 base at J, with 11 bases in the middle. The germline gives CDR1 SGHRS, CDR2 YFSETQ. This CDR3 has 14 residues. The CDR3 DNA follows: TGCGCCAGCAGCGGAGACGGATCGAACACTGAAGCTTTCTTT. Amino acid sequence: CASSGDGSNTEAFF.

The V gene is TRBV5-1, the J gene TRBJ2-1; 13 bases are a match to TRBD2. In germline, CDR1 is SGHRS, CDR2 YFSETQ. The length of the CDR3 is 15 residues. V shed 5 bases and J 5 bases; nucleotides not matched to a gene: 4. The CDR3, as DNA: TGCGCCAGCAGTCGGACTAGCGGGGGTAACAATGAGCAGTTCTTC. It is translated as CASSRTSGGNNEQFF.

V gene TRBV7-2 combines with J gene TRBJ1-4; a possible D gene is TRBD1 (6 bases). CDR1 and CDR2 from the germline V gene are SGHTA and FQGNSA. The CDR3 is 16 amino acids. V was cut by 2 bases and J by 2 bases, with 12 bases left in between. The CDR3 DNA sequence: TGTGCCAGCAGCTTACAGGGGTCTGCGACTAATGAAAAACTGTTTTTT. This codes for CASSLQGSATNEKLFF.

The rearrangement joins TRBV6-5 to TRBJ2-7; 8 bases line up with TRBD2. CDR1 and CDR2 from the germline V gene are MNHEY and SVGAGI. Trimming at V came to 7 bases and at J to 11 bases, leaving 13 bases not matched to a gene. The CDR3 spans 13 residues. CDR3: CASITAGLEREYF. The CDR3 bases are TGTGCCAGCATCACTGCGGGACTAGAGCGAGAGTACTTC.

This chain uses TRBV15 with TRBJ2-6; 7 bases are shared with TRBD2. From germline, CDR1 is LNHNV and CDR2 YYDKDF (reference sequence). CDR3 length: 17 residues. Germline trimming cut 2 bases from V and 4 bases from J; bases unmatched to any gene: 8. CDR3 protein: CATSRKAGPGGANVLTF. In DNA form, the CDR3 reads TGTGCCACCAGCAGAAAAGCGGGGCCAGGGGGGGCCAACGTCCTGACTTTC.

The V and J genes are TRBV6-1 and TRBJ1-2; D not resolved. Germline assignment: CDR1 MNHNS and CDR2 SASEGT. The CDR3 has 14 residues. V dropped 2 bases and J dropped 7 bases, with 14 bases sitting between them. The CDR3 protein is CASSEISTGSGYTF. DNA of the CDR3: TGTGCCAGCAGTGAAATTTCCACCGGGAGTGGCTACACCTTC.

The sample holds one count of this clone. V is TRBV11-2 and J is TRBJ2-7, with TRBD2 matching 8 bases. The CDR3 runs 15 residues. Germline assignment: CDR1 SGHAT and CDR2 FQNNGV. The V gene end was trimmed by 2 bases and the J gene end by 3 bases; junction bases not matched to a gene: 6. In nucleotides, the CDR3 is TGTGCCAGCAGCTTATCCCCAAGCGGGAGCTACGAGCAGTACTTC. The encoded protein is CASSLSPSGSYEQYF.

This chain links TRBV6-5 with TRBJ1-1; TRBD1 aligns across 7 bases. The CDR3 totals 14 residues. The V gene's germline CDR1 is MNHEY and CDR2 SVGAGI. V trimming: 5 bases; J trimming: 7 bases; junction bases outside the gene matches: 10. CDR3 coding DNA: TGTGCCAGCAGTATCAACAGGGGAGGCGGTGAAGCTTTCTTT. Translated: CASSINRGGGEAFF.

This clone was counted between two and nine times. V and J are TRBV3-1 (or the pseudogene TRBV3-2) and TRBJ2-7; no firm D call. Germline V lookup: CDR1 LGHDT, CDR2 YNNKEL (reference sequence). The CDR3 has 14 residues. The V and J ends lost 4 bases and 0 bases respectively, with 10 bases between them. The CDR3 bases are TGTGCCAGCAGCCGAGAGTTGAGCTCCTACGAGCAGTACTTC. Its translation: CASSRELSSYEQYF.